This T cell receptor beta chain came from a study of cytomegalovirus exposure and HLA in healthy donors. Study outcomes and limitations: For most TCR beta V segments, an earlier analysis put the productive rate at about 90% or about 30% of the time. HLA alleles were associated with roughly 17,000 TCR beta sequences in a later analysis at 0.05 false discovery rate. Exclusion applied to some V segments, including TRBV6-2 and TRBV6-3, as they were indistinguishable.

V was pared by 6 bases and J by 6 bases, with 14 bases between. CDR1 MNHNY and CDR2 SVGAGI come from the germline V gene (reference sequence). The CDR3 spans 14 residues. 60 Vbeta and 13 Jbeta primers were used in PCR. Some clones are missing from TCRdb's copy, which holds only in-frame ones; the method was immunoSEQ multiplex PCR. The sample data list about 39,000 clones. On this clone: Its antigen is currently unknown.

The chain couples TRBV6-6 to TRBJ1-4; the D gene is possibly TRBD1 (5 bases). Sequencing was done on a sample of PBMCs. The clonotype comes from a woman aged 25 to 39 in good health and CMV-seropositive. CDR3 sequence reads: CASRSQESHEKLFF. The CDR3, as DNA: TGTGCCAGCAGGTCACAGGAGTCCCATGAAAAACTGTTTTTT.